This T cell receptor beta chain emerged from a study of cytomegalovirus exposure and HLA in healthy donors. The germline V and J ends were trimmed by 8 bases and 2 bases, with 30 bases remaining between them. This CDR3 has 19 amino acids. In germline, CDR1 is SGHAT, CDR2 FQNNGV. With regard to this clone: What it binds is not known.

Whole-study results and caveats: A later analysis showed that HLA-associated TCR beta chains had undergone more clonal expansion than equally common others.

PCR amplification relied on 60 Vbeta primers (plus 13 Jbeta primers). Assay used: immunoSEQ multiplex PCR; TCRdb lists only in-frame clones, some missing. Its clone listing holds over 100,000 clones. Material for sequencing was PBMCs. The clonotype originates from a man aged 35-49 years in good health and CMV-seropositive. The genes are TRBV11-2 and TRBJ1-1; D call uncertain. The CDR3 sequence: CASPGWSFQTPGPNTEAFF. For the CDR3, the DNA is TGTGCCAGCCCCGGATGGTCTTTCCAGACCCCAGGTCCTAACACTGAAGCTTTCTTT.